Following are 3 T cell receptor beta chains from one sample sequenced in a study of CD4 T cells in relation to SARS-CoV-2 and coronaviruses. Using immunoSEQ multiplex PCR, the repertoire was profiled, and TCRdb retains in-frame clones only, with some absent. The repertoire has around 65,000 clones, more than 75% of them found once; the top ten carry around 1.7%. The unexposed donors gave CD4+ T cells in about 2010-2019, prior to COVID-19. Source material: memory CD4+ T cells from PBMCs. These receptor sequences come from a human donor in good health.

This clone occurred once. The chain combines TRBV6-5 with TRBJ2-1; 9 bases line up with TRBD1. The length of the CDR3 is 13 residues. V lost 7 bases to trimming and J lost 8 bases; unmatched junction nucleotides: 6. CDR1 MNHEY and CDR2 SVGAGI come from the germline V gene. The CDR3 DNA sequence: TGTGCCAGCACCCGGACAGGGGTTGATGAGCAGTTCTTC. Amino acid sequence: CASTRTGVDEQFF.

This chain links TRBV11-1 with TRBJ1-6; a weak D match, TRBD1 (6 bases). Trimming pared 3 bases from V and 8 bases from J, leaving 17 bases between. The CDR3 length is 16 residues. Germline V gives CDR1 SGHAT, CDR2 FQDESV (reference sequence). The CDR3 loop reads CASSFLPQGLDSPLHF. CDR3 coding DNA: TGTGCCAGCAGCTTTCTCCCACAGGGATTGGATTCACCCCTCCACTTT.

The chain joins TRBV2 to TRBJ2-3; 14 nucleotides align to TRBD2. V shed 4 bases and J 2 bases; nucleotides not matched to a gene: 2. The germline CDR1 and CDR2 sequences are SNHLY and FYNNEI. This CDR3 region has 16 residues. This CDR3 reads CASSGLAGGLTDTQYF. In DNA form, the CDR3 reads TGTGCCAGCAGTGGACTAGCGGGGGGGCTCACAGATACGCAGTATTTT.